What follows are 8 T cell receptor beta chains derived from one specimen sequenced in a study of OX40 agonist ivuxolimab in advanced cancers. Assay: immunoSEQ multiplex PCR; the TCRdb copy retains only in-frame clones and omits some. The data hold some 90,000 clones, with roughly nine tenths observed a single time. Sequenced material: CD4+ or CD8+ T cells sorted from blood, taken in a trial of the OX40 agonist ivuxolimab. The receptor source for this set is an adult with an advanced solid tumor such as melanoma, head and neck, liver or kidney cancer.

The rearrangement joins TRBV18 to TRBJ1-4; TRBD1 might be the D (5 bases). Trimming removed 2 bases at V and 3 bases at J, with 10 bases between. The germline V gene has CDR1 KGHSH and CDR2 LQKENI. There are 15 residues in the CDR3. CDR3 DNA sequence: TGTGCCAGCTCACCAGGCGGGGGTTCTAATGAAAAACTGTTTTTT. Protein product: CASSPGGGSNEKLFF. The whole variable domain, remainder taken from reference TRBV18 and TRBJ1-4, is NAGVMQNPRHLVRRRGQEARLRCSPMKGHSHVYWYRQLPEEGLKFMVYLQKENIIDESGMPKERFSAEFPKEGPSILRIQQVVRGDSAAYFCASSPGGGSNEKLFFGSGTQLSVL.

V is TRBV28 and J is TRBJ1-2; D gene uncertain. Trimming removed 3 bases from V and 8 bases from J, with 7 bases in between. The CDR3 loop spans 11 amino acids. The germline CDR1 and CDR2 sequences are MDHEN and SYDVKM. The CDR3 coding sequence is TGTGCCAGCAGTTTTGGGCTAGGCTACACCTTC. Protein: CASSFGLGYTF.

This chain uses TRBV6-1 with TRBJ1-4; D gene unclear. The CDR3 length is 13 residues. Trimming shortened V by 2 bases and J by 6 bases, and 7 bases separated the two germline ends. Germline V gene sequence: CDR1 MNHNS, CDR2 SASEGT. The CDR3 bases are TGTGCCAGCAGTGAACTCGGTTATGAAAAACTGTTTTTT. Amino acids: CASSELGYEKLFF.

This clone was seen just once. The chain uses TRBV10-3 and TRBJ2-7; possibly TRBD1 for D (6 bases). CDR1 is ENHRY, CDR2 SYGVKD, per germline. This CDR3 is built from 15 residues. Trimming shortened V by 2 bases and J by 3 bases, and 14 bases separated the two germline ends. CDR3 amino acids: CAISEPGTPNYEQYF. The CDR3 coding sequence is TGTGCCATCAGTGAGCCCGGGACACCGAACTACGAGCAGTACTTC.

The J gene is TRBJ2-7, the V gene TRBV9; 8 bases fit TRBD2. V was clipped by 4 bases and J by 4 bases; unmatched bases: 10. This CDR3 region has 15 residues. Germline CDR1 and CDR2: SGDLS and YYNGEE. The DNA of the CDR3 is TGTGCCAGCAGCCCTTTTTGGGCGGGAGGTTACGAGCAGTACTTC. It is translated as CASSPFWAGGYEQYF.

The CDR3 DNA follows: TGCGCCAGCAGCTTGGCGGGGCGTCAGGAGCAGTTCTTC. Its translation is CASSLAGRQEQFF. The chain links TRBV5-1 to TRBJ2-1; D may be TRBD1 or TRBD2 (5 bases each). This CDR3 spans 13 amino acids. Trimming stripped 0 bases from V and 10 bases from J, with 11 bases between. The V gene's germline CDR1 is SGHRS and CDR2 YFSETQ.

The rearrangement joins TRBV28 to TRBJ1-1, with unresolved D. The CDR3 has 12 amino acids. V was trimmed by 10 bases and J by 8 bases, leaving 17 bases between them. Germline V gene data show CDR1 as MDHEN and CDR2 as SYDVKM. The CDR3 region is CAIRTPTGEAFF. The CDR3 DNA reads TGTGCCATCCGGACGCCCACGGGGGAAGCTTTCTTT.

This clone is a singleton in its sample. The chain has TRBV19 and TRBJ2-1; 9 bases fit TRBD2. The CDR3 is 16 residues long. Germline V gene sequence: CDR1 LNHDA, CDR2 SQIVND (reference sequence). J was trimmed by 7 bases and V by 6 bases; bases with no gene match: 13. This chain's CDR3 is CASRFGTAGGTNEQFF. CDR3 DNA sequence: TGTGCCAGTAGATTCGGAACCGCGGGAGGGACGAATGAGCAGTTCTTC. Full variable domain (remainder filled in from reference TRBV19 and TRBJ2-1): DGGITQSPKYLFRKEGQNVTLSCEQNLNHDAMYWYRQDPGQGLRLIYYSQIVNDFQKGDIAEGYSVSREKKESFPLTVTSAQKNPTAFYLCASRFGTAGGTNEQFFGPGTRLTVL.